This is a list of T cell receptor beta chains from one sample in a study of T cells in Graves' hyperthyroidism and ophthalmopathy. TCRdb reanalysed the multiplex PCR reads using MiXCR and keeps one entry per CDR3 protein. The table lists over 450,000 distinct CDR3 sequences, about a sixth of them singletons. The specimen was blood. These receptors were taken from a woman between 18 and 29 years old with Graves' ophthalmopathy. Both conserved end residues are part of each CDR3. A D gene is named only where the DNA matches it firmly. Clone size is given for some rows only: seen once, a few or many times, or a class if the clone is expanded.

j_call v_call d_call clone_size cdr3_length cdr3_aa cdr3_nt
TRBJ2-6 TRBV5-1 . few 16 CASSWDPDSGANVLTF TGCGCCAGCAGCTGGGACCCGGATTCTGGGGCCAACGTCCTGACTTTC
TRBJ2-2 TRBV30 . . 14 CAWSAQTGAGELFF TGTGCCTGGAGTGCTCAAACTGGGGCCGGGGAGCTGTTTTTT
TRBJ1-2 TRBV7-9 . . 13 CASSTDRALFYTF TGTGCCAGCAGCACCGACCGGGCCCTCTTTTACACCTTC
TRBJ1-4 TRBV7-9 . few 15 CASSYMAGLNEKLFF TGTGCCAGCAGCTATATGGCGGGTCTTAATGAAAAACTGTTTTTT
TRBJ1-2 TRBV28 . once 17 CASSLAGTVGTSDDYTF TGTGCCAGCAGTTTGGCAGGGACGGTTGGAACCTCGGATGACTACACCTTC
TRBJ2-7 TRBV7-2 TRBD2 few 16 CASSLGPSGSVYEQYF TGTGCCAGCAGCTTAGGCCCTAGCGGGAGTGTCTACGAGCAGTACTTC
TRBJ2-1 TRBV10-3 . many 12 CAISATYNEQFF TGTGCCATCAGTGCAACCTACAATGAGCAGTTCTTC
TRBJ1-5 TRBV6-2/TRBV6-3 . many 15 CASSYRQEYNQPQHF TGTGCCAGCAGTTACAGACAGGAATACAATCAGCCCCAGCATTTT
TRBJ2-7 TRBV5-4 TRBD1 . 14 CASSLRTGDYEQYF TGTGCCAGCAGCTTGAGGACAGGGGACTACGAGCAGTACTTC
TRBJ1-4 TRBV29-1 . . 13 CSVAQKVSEKLFF TGCAGCGTTGCACAGAAAGTTTCGGAAAAACTGTTTTTT
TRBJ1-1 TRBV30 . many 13 CAWSQDPNTEAFF TGTGCCTGGAGTCAGGACCCGAACACTGAAGCTTTCTTT
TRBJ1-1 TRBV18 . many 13 CASSTYEDTEAFF TGTGCCAGCTCAACGTACGAGGACACTGAAGCTTTCTTT
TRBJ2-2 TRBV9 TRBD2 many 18 CASSVEGLAGDIPGELFF TGTGCCAGCAGCGTAGAAGGACTAGCGGGAGATATTCCCGGGGAGCTGTTTTTT
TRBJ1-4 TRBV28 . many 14 CASRKAGTNEKLFF TGTGCCAGCAGGAAGGCCGGGACTAATGAAAAACTGTTTTTT
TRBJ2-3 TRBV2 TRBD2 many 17 CASTEGLAGGKTDTQYF TGTGCCAGCACCGAGGGACTAGCGGGGGGGAAGACAGATACGCAGTATTTT
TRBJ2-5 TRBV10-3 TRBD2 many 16 CAISDWGTSTEETQYF TGTGCCATCAGTGACTGGGGGACTAGTACGGAAGAGACCCAGTACTTC
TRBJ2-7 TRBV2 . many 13 CASARDISYEQYF TGTGCCAGCGCCCGGGACATCTCCTACGAGCAGTACTTC
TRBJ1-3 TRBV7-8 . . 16 CASSLASLGVGNTIYF TGTGCCAGCAGCTTAGCTTCATTGGGGGTTGGAAACACCATATATTTT
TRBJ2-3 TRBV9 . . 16 CASSVSSGPSTDTQYF TGTGCCAGCAGCGTATCATCCGGACCAAGCACAGATACGCAGTATTTT
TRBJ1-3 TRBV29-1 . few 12 CSVNRDGNTIYF TGCAGCGTGAATAGGGATGGAAACACCATATATTTT
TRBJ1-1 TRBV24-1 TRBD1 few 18 CATSTSRDRGTRNTEAFF TGTGCCACCAGCACCTCCCGGGACAGGGGGACAAGGAACACTGAAGCTTTCTTT
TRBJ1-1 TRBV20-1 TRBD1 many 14 CSAKLDRRNTEAFF TGCAGTGCCAAATTGGACAGGCGGAACACTGAAGCTTTCTTT
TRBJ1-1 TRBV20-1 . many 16 CSARVQGRSMNTEAFF TGCAGTGCTAGAGTTCAGGGGCGGTCTATGAACACTGAAGCTTTCTTT
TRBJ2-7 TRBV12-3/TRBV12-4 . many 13 CASSSAGSYEQYF TGTGCCAGCAGCTCGGCAGGCTCCTACGAGCAGTACTTC
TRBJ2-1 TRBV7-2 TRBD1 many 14 CASADRGPYNEQFF TGTGCCAGCGCCGACAGGGGGCCCTACAATGAGCAGTTCTTC
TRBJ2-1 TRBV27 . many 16 CASSFRAARFYNEQFF TGTGCCAGCAGTTTCCGAGCGGCTAGGTTCTACAATGAGCAGTTCTTC
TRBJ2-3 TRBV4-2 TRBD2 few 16 CASSQEVGGGTDTQYF TGTGCCAGCAGCCAAGAGGTGGGCGGGGGAACAGATACGCAGTATTTT
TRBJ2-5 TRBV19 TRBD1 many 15 CASKATGSSQETQYF TGTGCCAGTAAGGCGACAGGGTCCTCCCAAGAGACCCAGTACTTC
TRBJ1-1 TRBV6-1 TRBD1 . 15 CASSGKGTGDTEAFF TGTGCCAGCAGCGGAAAGGGCACAGGGGACACTGAAGCTTTCTTT
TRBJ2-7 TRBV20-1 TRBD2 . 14 CSARGGLASYEQYF TGCAGTGCTAGGGGGGGACTAGCGTCCTACGAGCAGTACTTC
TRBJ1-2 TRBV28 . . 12 CASSSAFWGYTF TGTGCCAGCAGTTCCGCCTTTTGGGGCTACACCTTC
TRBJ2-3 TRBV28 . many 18 CASSLSIGGTATTDTQYF TGTGCCAGCAGTTTGAGTATAGGAGGGACAGCTACCACAGATACGCAGTATTTT
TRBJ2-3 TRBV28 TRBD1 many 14 CASSSIQGADTQYF TGTGCCAGCAGTTCAATACAGGGGGCAGATACGCAGTATTTT
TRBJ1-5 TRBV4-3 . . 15 CASSQRHLSNQPQHF TGCGCCAGCAGCCAAAGACATCTTAGCAATCAGCCCCAGCATTTT
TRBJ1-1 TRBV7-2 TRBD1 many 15 CASSRGQGMNTEAFF TGTGCCAGCAGTCGGGGACAGGGCATGAACACTGAAGCTTTCTTT
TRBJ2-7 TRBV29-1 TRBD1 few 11 CSVLDRYEQYF TGCAGCGTCCTGGACAGGTACGAGCAGTACTTC
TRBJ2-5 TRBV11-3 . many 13 CASSLGSPETQYF TGTGCCAGCAGCTTAGGTTCCCCAGAGACCCAGTACTTC
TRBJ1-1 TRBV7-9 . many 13 CASEDSLNSEAFF TGTGCCAGCGAGGACAGCCTGAATTCTGAAGCTTTCTTT
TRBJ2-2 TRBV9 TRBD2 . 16 CASSVSSGDLTGELFF TGTGCCAGCAGCGTATCTAGCGGCGATCTAACCGGGGAGCTGTTTTTT
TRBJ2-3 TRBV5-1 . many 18 CASNNKLSGRPSTDTQYF TGCGCCAGCAACAACAAACTCAGCGGGCGACCTAGCACAGATACGCAGTATTTT
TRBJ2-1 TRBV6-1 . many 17 CASSYPHSSGTTNEQFF TGTGCCAGCAGTTATCCACATTCTTCCGGGACAACCAATGAGCAGTTCTTC
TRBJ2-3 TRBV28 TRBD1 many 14 CASSQRTGTDTQYF TGTGCCAGCAGTCAAAGGACAGGAACAGATACGCAGTATTTT